These 27 T cell receptor beta chains share one sample of origin, sequenced in a study of PD-L1 blockade in urothelial cancer. Repertoires were generated with immunoSEQ multiplex PCR, while TCRdb's copy carries only in-frame clones and drops some. The sample carries 35,000 to 55,000 clones, about four fifths recorded once. Specimen: PBMCs, collected around atezolizumab (anti-PD-L1) treatment. The receptors were gathered from a man between 65 and 85 years old with urothelial cancer.

The J gene is TRBJ1-2, the V gene TRBV5-1, with TRBD1 as a possible D gene (6 bases). The CDR3 is 15 amino acids. Trimming removed 6 bases at V and 4 bases at J, with 19 bases between. Germline V gives CDR1 SGHRS, CDR2 YFSETQ. CDR3 coding DNA: TGCGCCAGCACGCCCGGGACACCCCAGGTCTATGGCTACACCTTC. Protein: CASTPGTPQVYGYTF.

V usage is TRBV6-5 and J usage is TRBJ2-1; TRBD2 might be the D (6 bases). The CDR3 has 15 amino acids. CDR1 is MNHEY and CDR2 is SVGAGI in the germline V gene. The ends were cut back, 7 bases at V and 9 bases at J, with 22 bases in the middle. In DNA form, the CDR3 reads TGTGCCAGCACTAGGTTGGCGGGAAGGTCTGGTGAGCAGTTCTTC. Its protein is CASTRLAGRSGEQFF.

The V gene is TRBV7-2, the J gene TRBJ1-2, with D unclear. The V end lost 1 base, the J end lost 1 base, and 13 bases lay between the germline ends. The CDR3 length is 16 residues. CDR1 is SGHTA, CDR2 FQGNSA, per germline. CDR3 protein: CASSLDSVADNYGYTF. Written as DNA, the CDR3 is TGTGCCAGCAGCTTAGATAGTGTGGCGGATAACTATGGCTACACCTTC.

In its sample, this clone was seen once. As DNA, the CDR3 is TGTGCCATCAGTGAGACAGGGAGCATGAACACTGAAGCTTTCTTT. This sequence encodes CAISETGSMNTEAFF. The chain links TRBV10-3 to TRBJ1-1, with TRBD1 as a possible D gene (6 bases). Germline loops: CDR1 ENHRY, CDR2 SYGVKD. V was pared by 2 bases and J by 0 bases, with 10 bases between. The CDR3 is made up of 15 amino acids.

A few counts support this clone. J is TRBJ1-2 and V is TRBV5-6, with a possible D match to TRBD1 (6 bases). The CDR3 runs 11 residues. V dropped 5 bases and J dropped 8 bases, with 10 bases sitting between them. Germline CDR1 SGHDT, CDR2 YYEEEE. The CDR3 DNA reads TGTGCCAGCAGATTCACAGGGGGCTACACCTTC. Amino acids: CASRFTGGYTF.

This clone was detected only a few times. The rearrangement links TRBV9 to TRBJ1-3; D gene unclear. The germline CDR1 and CDR2 sequences are SGDLS and YYNGEE. The V end lost 0 bases, the J end lost 3 bases, and 13 bases lay between the germline ends. The length of the CDR3 is 16 residues. The CDR3 loop is CASSVAPHGVGNTIYF. The CDR3 bases are TGTGCCAGCAGCGTAGCCCCACACGGGGTTGGAAACACCATATATTTT.

The J gene is TRBJ1-2, the V gene TRBV5-6; 8 nucleotides align to TRBD1. The V and J ends lost 3 bases and 5 bases, in that order; junction bases with no gene match: 6. Germline V gives CDR1 SGHDT, CDR2 YYEEEE. There are 14 residues in the CDR3. The CDR3 is CASSSGQGRYGYTF. CDR3 sequence (DNA): TGTGCCAGCAGCTCTGGACAGGGTCGATATGGCTACACCTTC.

The CDR3: CASSRTSGRVSYNEQFF. The CDR3, as DNA: TGTGCCAGTAGTCGTACTAGCGGGAGGGTCTCCTACAATGAGCAGTTCTTC. This chain uses TRBV19 with TRBJ2-1; 13 bases are shared with TRBD2. V lost 5 bases to trimming and J lost 0 bases; unmatched junction nucleotides: 4. CDR1 is LNHDA and CDR2 is SQIVND in the germline V gene (reference sequence). The CDR3 spans 17 residues.

This chain uses TRBV28 with TRBJ1-5; 7 nucleotides agree with TRBD1. The V gene's germline CDR1 is MDHEN and CDR2 SYDVKM. The CDR3 runs 15 residues. Trimming removed 4 bases from V and 0 bases from J; junction bases left unmatched: 3. CDR3 sequence reads: CASSSTGYSNQPQHF. The CDR3 DNA follows: TGTGCCAGCAGTTCGACAGGGTATAGCAATCAGCCCCAGCATTTT. Drawing the rest from reference TRBV28 and TRBJ1-5, the complete variable domain is DVKVTQSSRYLVKRTGEKVFLECVQDMDHENMFWYRQDPGLGLRLIYFSYDVKMKEKGDIPEGYSVSREKKERFSLILESASTNQTSMYLCASSSTGYSNQPQHFGDGTRLSIL.

The chain is built from TRBV27 and TRBJ1-2, with TRBD1 identical over 7 bases. The CDR3 loop spans 13 amino acids. The germline gives CDR1 MNHEY, CDR2 SMNVEV (reference sequence). V lost 6 bases and J lost 3; bases outside the gene matches: 4. The chain's CDR3 is CASSPGQDYGYTF. The CDR3 region has the DNA TGTGCCAGCAGCCCCGGACAGGACTATGGCTACACCTTC.

The chain joins TRBV5-1 to TRBJ2-1; 11 bases match TRBD2. The CDR3 has 19 residues. Unmatched junction bases numbered 8, after V lost 0 bases and J lost 0 bases. Germline V gene lookup returns CDR1 SGHRS and CDR2 YFSETQ. The DNA for the CDR3 is TGCGCCAGCAGCTTGGCCGTAGCGGGAGGGCCTGGCTCCTACAATGAGCAGTTCTTC. It encodes CASSLAVAGGPGSYNEQFF.

The V gene is TRBV30, the J gene TRBJ2-1; 9 bases align to TRBD2. V trimming: 2 bases; J trimming: 2 bases; junction bases outside the gene matches: 1. This CDR3 contains 14 residues. Germline V CDR1 and CDR2: GTSNPN, SVGIG (reference sequence). In nucleotides, the CDR3 is TGTGCCTGGAGTCTAGCGGGAACCTACAATGAGCAGTTCTTC. Its protein product is CAWSLAGTYNEQFF.

V and J are TRBV28 and TRBJ2-7; 7 nucleotides align to TRBD2. V lost 6 bases to trimming and J lost 4 bases; unmatched junction nucleotides: 12. Germline V gene lookup returns CDR1 MDHEN and CDR2 SYDVKM. The CDR3 sequence is 15 residues long. CDR3 loop: CASSYPSSSGYEQYF. The CDR3 coding sequence is TGTGCCAGCAGCTACCCCTCGTCTAGCGGATACGAGCAGTACTTC.

The V gene is TRBV7-6, the J gene TRBJ1-5; a possible D gene is TRBD1 (5 bases). The CDR3 length is 15 residues. CDR1 is SGHVS and CDR2 is FNYEAQ in the germline V gene. The germline V and J ends were trimmed by 1 base and 0 bases, with 7 bases remaining between them. The CDR3 is CASSLVGDSNQPQHF. As DNA, the CDR3 is TGTGCCAGCAGCTTAGTAGGGGATAGCAATCAGCCCCAGCATTTT.

The V call is TRBV5-1, the J call TRBJ1-5; 8 bases line up with TRBD1. The germline V gene encodes CDR1 SGHRS and CDR2 YFSETQ. The CDR3 is 14 residues long. The V gene end was trimmed by 4 bases and the J gene end by 9 bases; junction bases not matched to a gene: 9. CDR3 protein: CASSTGTGDGPQHF. CDR3 coding DNA: TGCGCCAGCAGCACAGGGACAGGTGATGGGCCCCAGCATTTT. The full variable domain, its missing parts supplied by reference TRBV5-1 and TRBJ1-5, is KAGVTQTPRYLIKTRGQQVTLSCSPISGHRSVSWYQQTPGQGLQFLFEYFSETQRNKGNFPGRFSGRQFSNSRSEMNVSTLELGDSALYLCASSTGTGDGPQHFGDGTRLSIL.

The chain joins TRBV5-1 to TRBJ2-3, with D possibly being TRBD2 (6 bases). From germline, CDR1 is SGHRS and CDR2 YFSETQ. Trimming left V 2 bases short and J 8 bases short, with 15 bases between. This CDR3 is built from 14 residues. CDR3 nucleotides: TGCGCCAGCAGCTTAGACGGGGACTCCTTTACGCAGTATTTT. Its translation: CASSLDGDSFTQYF. Looking up the rest from reference TRBV5-1 and TRBJ2-3 gives the full variable domain: KAGVTQTPRYLIKTRGQQVTLSCSPISGHRSVSWYQQTPGQGLQFLFEYFSETQRNKGNFPGRFSGRQFSNSRSEMNVSTLELGDSALYLCASSLDGDSFTQYFGPGTRLTVL.

This clone was recorded a few times. This sequence joins TRBV4-1 and TRBJ2-2, with 10 bases identical to TRBD2. Germline V gene data show CDR1 as MGHRA and CDR2 as YSYEKL. CDR3 length equals 17 residues. The ends lost 2 bases at V and 9 bases at J; junction bases unmatched: 12. This chain's CDR3 is CASSQRSPGLAPRELFF. The CDR3 DNA is TGCGCCAGCAGCCAAAGGAGTCCGGGACTAGCGCCCCGGGAGCTGTTTTTT.

This clone occurred a few times. The CDR3 reads CASSTFRTGGAVTRVSEQYF. The CDR3 bases are TGTGCCAGCAGCACATTCCGGACAGGGGGCGCAGTAACGCGGGTTTCCGAGCAGTACTTC. The V call is TRBV11-3, the J call TRBJ2-7; 11 bases align to TRBD1. The CDR3 has 20 amino acids. Germline V lookup: CDR1 SGHNT, CDR2 YENEEA. The V gene end was trimmed by 5 bases and the J gene end by 6 bases; junction bases not matched to a gene: 24.

The V and J genes are TRBV14 and TRBJ2-7; the D gene is possibly TRBD1 (5 bases). Per germline, CDR1 SGHDN and CDR2 FVKESK. The CDR3 sequence is 12 residues long. With 5 bases removed from V and 6 bases from J, the gap between germline ends came to 11 bases. The CDR3 region is CASSRGFSEQYF. In nucleotides, the CDR3 is TGTGCCAGCAGCAGGGGTTTTTCCGAGCAGTACTTC.

V gene TRBV2 combines with J gene TRBJ1-1; D remains ambiguous. The CDR3 loop spans 11 amino acids. Trimming took 11 bases from V and 4 from J, leaving 11 bases between them. Germline lookup yields CDR1 SNHLY and CDR2 FYNNEI. The CDR3, as DNA: TGTGCCCTTGAGGGCGGCACTGAAGCTTTCTTT. Its translation is CALEGGTEAFF.

The chain carries TRBV10-3 and TRBJ2-1; D not certain. CDR1 and CDR2 from the germline V gene are ENHRY and SYGVKD. The CDR3 spans 15 residues. Trimming pared 0 bases from V and 10 bases from J, leaving 16 bases between. DNA of the CDR3: TGTGCCATCAGTGAGTCGGGCCGCTCACTTCTCGAGCAGTTCTTC. Its protein product is CAISESGRSLLEQFF.

V gene TRBV6-5 combines with J gene TRBJ2-7, with TRBD1 identical over 8 bases. The CDR3 has 14 amino acids. The germline gives CDR1 MNHEY, CDR2 SVGAGI. V shed 5 bases and J 4 bases; nucleotides not matched to a gene: 7. The CDR3 nucleotides read TGTGCCAGCAGTGATGGGACAGGACAATACGAGCAGTACTTC. It encodes CASSDGTGQYEQYF.

The V call is TRBV4-1, the J call TRBJ1-5; D uncertain. Germline lookup yields CDR1 MGHRA and CDR2 YSYEKL. V dropped 1 base and J dropped 4 bases, with 11 bases sitting between them. The CDR3 consists of 15 residues. CDR3 DNA: TGCGCCAGCAGCCAAGCCGGGTCTTTAAATCAGCCCCAGCATTTT. Translated: CASSQAGSLNQPQHF.

The chain has TRBV13 and TRBJ2-1; 7 nucleotides match TRBD2. V lost 6 bases and J lost 6; bases outside the gene matches: 14. Per the germline V gene, CDR1 is PRHDT and CDR2 is FYEKMQ (reference sequence). The CDR3 covers 16 residues. In nucleotides, the CDR3 is TGTGCCAGCAGTCCCTTCGGGGCTAGCGGTGGCAATGAGCAGTTCTTC. It is translated as CASSPFGASGGNEQFF.

The chain recombines TRBV10-2 with TRBJ2-1; no definite D call. The germline V and J ends were trimmed by 0 bases and 6 bases, with 9 bases remaining between them. CDR1 WSHSY and CDR2 SAAADI come from the germline V gene. The CDR3 extends over 14 amino acids. The CDR3 region has the DNA TGCGCCAGCAGTGAGTCTTCACAGAGCAATGAGCAGTTCTTC. As protein: CASSESSQSNEQFF.

J is TRBJ2-6 and V is TRBV7-2, with 8 bases aligning to TRBD1. Germline CDR1 SGHTA, CDR2 FQGNSA. The ends lost 4 bases at V and 0 bases at J; junction bases unmatched: 11. This CDR3 is 19 amino acids long. The CDR3 DNA sequence: TGTGCCAGCAGCTCATATCCCTGGGACAGGTTCTCTGGGGCCAACGTCCTGACTTTC. Its protein product is CASSSYPWDRFSGANVLTF.

This clone was counted only a few times. Other DNA sequences within the sample encode an identical CDR3. The rearrangement uses TRBV11-2 and TRBJ2-7; no definite D call. V lost 3 bases to trimming and J lost 0 bases, with 6 bases between them. The length of the CDR3 is 13 residues. Per the germline V gene, CDR1 is SGHAT and CDR2 is FQNNGV. CDR3 nucleotide sequence: TGTGCCAGCAGCTTCAGTGGCTCCTACGAGCAGTACTTC. Translation: CASSFSGSYEQYF.